The entry below describes one TCR beta chain. Its antigen is not known. This record belongs to a study of vaccination effects on CD4 cells after COVID-19. Study as a whole: ViraFEST used viral peptide pools to expand antigen-specific CD4+ T cells before sequencing. Following the second dose by a median of 72 days, the post-vaccine samples were obtained.

Study results and caveats: Infection- and vaccine-induced clones contracted markedly late after vaccination.

Germline values: CDR1 SGHRS, CDR2 YFSETQ. The CDR3 is 12 residues long. Trimming left V 4 bases short and J 9 bases short, with 11 bases between. Method: immunoSEQ multiplex PCR; TCRdb's copy keeps in-frame clones and lacks some. This repertoire shows about 66,000 clones, 74% found once; its top ten account for 2.2%. Scientists isolated CD4+ T cells after an approximately 9-day culture period ended. Each participant received a vaccine that was either BNT162b2 or mRNA-1273, given as two doses. On both days 3 and 7, half of the culture medium was replaced with IL-2 medium. The V gene is TRBV5-1, the J gene TRBJ2-1, with D uncertain. This specimen was CD4+ T cells from PBMCs cultured without peptide, taken after COVID-19 vaccination. The clonotype comes from a human donor who received a COVID-19 vaccine. The CDR3 DNA is TGCGCCAGCAGCGTAAACTGGGGTGAGCAGTTCTTC. Its translation is CASSVNWGEQFF.